Listed below are T cell receptor beta chains from one sample, sequenced in a study of T cells in Graves' hyperthyroidism and ophthalmopathy. MiXCR, applied by TCRdb to the multiplex PCR reads, yields one record per CDR3 protein. The sample comprises more than 500,000 distinct CDR3 sequences, about 16% of which are singletons, and roughly 29% rests with the top ten. Sequencing input: blood. The receptor source for this set is a woman aged 25-40 years with Graves' ophthalmopathy. Both conserved end residues are part of each CDR3. D genes are given only for firm matches. Clone sizes are given selectively: once, few, many, or a class where the clone is expanded.

CDR3 DNA	CDR3 protein	V gene	J gene	D gene	clone size
TGTGCCAGCAGTGAAGGGACAGCTAATGAAAAACTGTTTTTT	CASSEGTANEKLFF	TRBV2	TRBJ1-4	NA	NA
TGTGCCAGCAGTCTCTTCAGGGATCAGGGATACGAGCAGTACTTC	CASSLFRDQGYEQYF	TRBV6-1	TRBJ2-7	NA	NA
TGTGCCAGCAGTTACTTGGGCTTAAACACTGAAGCTTTCTTT	CASSYLGLNTEAFF	TRBV6-2/TRBV6-3	TRBJ1-1	NA	few
TGCAGTGCTAGAGATATTCAGGCTACGAACTATGGCTACACCTTC	CSARDIQATNYGYTF	TRBV20-1	TRBJ1-2	NA	NA
TGCGCCAGCAGCCAAGGAGTAGCGGGCGAGCAGTACTTC	CASSQGVAGEQYF	TRBV4-3	TRBJ2-7	TRBD2	few
TGCGCCAGCAGCCCGGGACTAGCGGGGGCGACGCAGTATTTT	CASSPGLAGATQYF	TRBV4-3	TRBJ2-3	TRBD2	few
TGTGCCAGCCGGGGGGGACAGGGGGACGAGCAGTACTTC	CASRGGQGDEQYF	TRBV6-1	TRBJ2-7	TRBD1	NA
TGTGCCAGCAGACCTAGCGGGAGGCTGTACGAGCAGTACTTC	CASRPSGRLYEQYF	TRBV6-1	TRBJ2-7	TRBD2	many
TGCAGTGCTAGAGTTGGGGAACAAGGGAGGGACATTCAGTACTTC	CSARVGEQGRDIQYF	TRBV20-1	TRBJ2-4	TRBD2	many
TGTGCCAGCAGCCGACAGGGGGGCACCGGGGAGCTGTTTTTT	CASSRQGGTGELFF	TRBV7-3	TRBJ2-2	TRBD1	many
TGTGCCAGCAGCGCGACACAAGGCACCGGGGAGCTGTTTTTT	CASSATQGTGELFF	TRBV9	TRBJ2-2	NA	NA
TGTGCCAGCAGCCAAGATCGGAGGGGAACCAAAAACATTCAGTACTTC	CASSQDRRGTKNIQYF	TRBV3-1	TRBJ2-4	NA	many
TGTGCCAGCAGTTTACTCCGGACAGGGGGGAATAATGAGCAGTTCTTC	CASSLLRTGGNNEQFF	TRBV28	TRBJ2-1	TRBD1	many
TGTGCCAGTAGCGGACAGGGATTCGGAGACGAGCAGTACTTC	CASSGQGFGDEQYF	TRBV19	TRBJ2-7	TRBD1	few
TGCGCCAGCAGTGTGGGGACAGGGACTTACAATGAGCAGTTCTTC	CASSVGTGTYNEQFF	TRBV10-2	TRBJ2-1	TRBD1	NA
TGTGCCAGCAGCTCTGGGGGGGGACAGGAGAACACTGAAGCTTTCTTT	CASSSGGGQENTEAFF	TRBV13	TRBJ1-1	TRBD1	many
TGTGCCAGCAGTCCCTCTAGCGGGGGGCCCTACGAGCAGTACTTC	CASSPSSGGPYEQYF	TRBV6-2/TRBV6-3	TRBJ2-7	TRBD2	NA
TGTGCCAGCAGCTTAGGACAGCAGTACGGGCAGTACTTC	CASSLGQQYGQYF	TRBV7-3	TRBJ2-7	NA	NA
TGTGCCAGCAGCCAACAAAAACTAGCACGAGGTGAGCAGTTCTTC	CASSQQKLARGEQFF	TRBV3-1	TRBJ2-1	NA	few
TGTGCCAGCAGCCACAGGGGAACAGACACTGAAGCTTTCTTT	CASSHRGTDTEAFF	TRBV7-3	TRBJ1-1	TRBD1	many
TGTGCCAGCAGTGGTAGGACAGGGGGATACAATGAGCAGTTCTTC	CASSGRTGGYNEQFF	TRBV25-1	TRBJ2-1	TRBD1	NA
TGTGCCAGCAGCCGACAGGGTGTTTCGGAGACCCAGTACTTC	CASSRQGVSETQYF	TRBV7-3	TRBJ2-5	TRBD1	few
TGTGCCTGGAGTCGGCGGGGTTCCTACAATGAGCAGTTCTTC	CAWSRRGSYNEQFF	TRBV30	TRBJ2-1	NA	few
TGTGCCAGCAGCCCAGGGATTGAGCAGTTCTTC	CASSPGIEQFF	TRBV9	TRBJ2-1	NA	many
TGTGCCAGCAGCTTAGTGGCGAGGGGTTCCTTACAGGGTAACAATGAGCAGTTCTTC	CASSLVARGSLQGNNEQFF	TRBV11-2	TRBJ2-1	NA	many
TGTGCCACCAGCAGAGACCACCAGACCTACGAGCAGTACTTC	CATSRDHQTYEQYF	TRBV15	TRBJ2-7	NA	many
TGCAGTGCTAAGGTCTCGAGCTCCTATAATTCACCCCTCCACTTT	CSAKVSSSYNSPLHF	TRBV20-1	TRBJ1-6	NA	few
TGCAGCGTTGTTACCGGCGAGGAGGACGAGCAGTACTTC	CSVVTGEEDEQYF	TRBV29-1	TRBJ2-7	NA	few
TGTGCCACCCAGTGGGGTATGAACACTGAAGCTTTCTTT	CATQWGMNTEAFF	TRBV24-1	TRBJ1-1	NA	many
TGTGCCAGCAGGAAGGGCGACAGCCCCTACAATGAGCAGTTCTTC	CASRKGDSPYNEQFF	TRBV6-2/TRBV6-3	TRBJ2-1	NA	many
TGTGCCAGCTACCATCGGGCGGTCCCGGGTACGCAGTATTTT	CASYHRAVPGTQYF	TRBV7-2	TRBJ2-3	NA	many
TGCGCCAGCAGCTTGGCCGGGGGGTCAGAAAAACTGTTTTTT	CASSLAGGSEKLFF	TRBV5-1	TRBJ1-4	NA	NA
TGTGCCTGGAGTGGGAGTGGGGGCCAGCCCCAGCATTTT	CAWSGSGGQPQHF	TRBV30	TRBJ1-5	NA	many
TGTGCCAGCAGTTCGGGACACGGCCGCTCCTACGAGCAGTACTTC	CASSSGHGRSYEQYF	TRBV2	TRBJ2-7	NA	many
TGTGCCAGTAGAGCCTACCCAGGGGGCGGAACGAACACCGGGGAGCTGTTTTTT	CASRAYPGGGTNTGELFF	TRBV28	TRBJ2-2	TRBD1	many
TGTGCCAGCAGCTCCCCGGGACACTCCTACGAGCAGTACTTC	CASSSPGHSYEQYF	TRBV7-9	TRBJ2-7	NA	NA
TGTGCCAGCAGCCCGGGGGGACAGTATATTAAGTACTTC	CASSPGGQYIKYF	TRBV7-2	TRBJ2-4	NA	few
TGCGCCAGCGGGTTAGCAGGCGGGGGTGAGCAGTTCTTC	CASGLAGGGEQFF	TRBV5-1	TRBJ2-1	TRBD2	many
TGTGCCAGCAGTTACACGACAGGGCATCAGCCCCAGCATTTT	CASSYTTGHQPQHF	TRBV6-2/TRBV6-3	TRBJ1-5	TRBD1	NA
TGCGCCAGCAGCTTGGAGCCGACAGGGGGCCGGGGAACTGAAGCTTTCTTT	CASSLEPTGGRGTEAFF	TRBV5-1	TRBJ1-1	TRBD1	many
TGTGCCAGCAGTTTATACGCGGACAGGGGCGCCTGGGGCTACACCTTC	CASSLYADRGAWGYTF	TRBV27	TRBJ1-2	TRBD1	few